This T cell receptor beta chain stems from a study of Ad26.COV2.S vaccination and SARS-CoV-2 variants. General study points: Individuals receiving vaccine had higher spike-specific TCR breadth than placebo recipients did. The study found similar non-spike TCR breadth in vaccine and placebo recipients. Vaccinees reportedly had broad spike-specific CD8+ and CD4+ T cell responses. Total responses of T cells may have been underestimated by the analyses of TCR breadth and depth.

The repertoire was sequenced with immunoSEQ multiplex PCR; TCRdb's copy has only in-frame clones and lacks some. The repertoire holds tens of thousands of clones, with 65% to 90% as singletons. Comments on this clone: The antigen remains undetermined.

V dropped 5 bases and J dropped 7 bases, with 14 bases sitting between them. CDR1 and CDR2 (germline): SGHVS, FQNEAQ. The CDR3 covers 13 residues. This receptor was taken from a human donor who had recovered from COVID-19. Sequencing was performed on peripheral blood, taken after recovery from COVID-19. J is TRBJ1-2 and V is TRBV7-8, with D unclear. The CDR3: CASSPPTASGYTF. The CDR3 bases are TGTGCCAGCAGCCCACCCACCGCCAGTGGCTACACCTTC.